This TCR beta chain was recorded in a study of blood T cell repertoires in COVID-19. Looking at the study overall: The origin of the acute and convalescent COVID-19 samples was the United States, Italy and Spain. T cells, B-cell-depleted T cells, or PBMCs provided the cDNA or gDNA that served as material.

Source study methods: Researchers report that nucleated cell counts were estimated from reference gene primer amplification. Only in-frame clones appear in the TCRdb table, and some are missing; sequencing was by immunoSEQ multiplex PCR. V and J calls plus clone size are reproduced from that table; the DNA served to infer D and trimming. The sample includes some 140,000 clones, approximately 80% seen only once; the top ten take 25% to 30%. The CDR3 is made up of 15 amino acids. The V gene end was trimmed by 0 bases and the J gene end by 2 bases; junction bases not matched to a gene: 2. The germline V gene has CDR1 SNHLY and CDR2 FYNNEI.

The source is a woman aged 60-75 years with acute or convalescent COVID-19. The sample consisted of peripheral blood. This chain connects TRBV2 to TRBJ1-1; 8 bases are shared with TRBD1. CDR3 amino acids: CASSEAGTGNTEAFF. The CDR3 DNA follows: TGTGCCAGCAGTGAAGCCGGGACAGGTAACACTGAAGCTTTCTTT.